A selection of T cell receptor beta chains follows, all from one sample in a study of cytotoxic CD8 clonotypes in ibrutinib-treated CLL. TCRdb keeps only in-frame clones here, not all; method: immunoSEQ multiplex PCR. The table includes 140,000 to 150,000 clones, roughly three quarters detected once. Source: PBMCs, taken after 24 months of ibrutinib treatment. These receptors were taken from a human donor with chronic lymphocytic leukemia. Each CDR3 is given with its conserved first and last residue. The D gene is left open where the match is weak. Only some rows state a clone size, as once, few, many or a class for expanded clones.

clone_size d_call j_call v_call cdr3_nt cdr3_aa
- TRBD1 TRBJ2-5 TRBV25-1 TGTGCCAGCAGTGAATCGGGACAGGGGAGGGGAGAGACCCAGTACTTC CASSESGQGRGETQYF
- - TRBJ2-2 TRBV7-9 TGTGCCAGCACCGGGGGGCTCGGGGAGCTGTTTTTT CASTGGLGELFF
once TRBD2 TRBJ2-2 TRBV5-4 TGTGCCAGCAGCCCTAGACTAGCGGGGGCCTCCACCGGGGAGCTGTTTTTT CASSPRLAGASTGELFF
- - TRBJ1-2 TRBV7-6 TGTGCCAGCAGCTTGTATGGGGGCTACACCTTC CASSLYGGYTF
- - TRBJ1-1 TRBV9 TGTGCCAGCACCCAGGGGCCCAACACTGAAGCTTTCTTT CASTQGPNTEAFF
- - TRBJ1-1 TRBV6-5 TGTGCCAGCAGTTCCCCCAGGCTTGAAGCTTTCTTT CASSSPRLEAFF
- - TRBJ1-1 TRBV30 TGTGCCTGGCAGGGGAGGGGTGAAGCTTTCTTT CAWQGRGEAFF
- - TRBJ2-7 TRBV9 TGTGCCAGCAGCGCCGGGGATTCCAACGGGCAGTACTTC CASSAGDSNGQYF
few TRBD1 TRBJ2-7 TRBV5-1 TGCGCCAGCAGCTGGGACAGGGACGAGCAGTACTTC CASSWDRDEQYF
- - TRBJ1-3 TRBV28 TGTGCCAGCAGTTTGGTCTCTGGAAACACCATATATTTT CASSLVSGNTIYF